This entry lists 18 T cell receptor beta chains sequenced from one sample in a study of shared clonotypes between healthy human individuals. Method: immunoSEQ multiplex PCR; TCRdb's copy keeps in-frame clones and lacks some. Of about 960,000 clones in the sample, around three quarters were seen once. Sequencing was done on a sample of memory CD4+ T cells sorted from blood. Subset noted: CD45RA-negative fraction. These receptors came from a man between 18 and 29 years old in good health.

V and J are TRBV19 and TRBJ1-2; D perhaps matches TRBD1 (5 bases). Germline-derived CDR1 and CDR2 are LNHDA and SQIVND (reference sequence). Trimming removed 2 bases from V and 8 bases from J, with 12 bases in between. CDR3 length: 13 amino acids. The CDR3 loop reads CASSIMETAGYTF. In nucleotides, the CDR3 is TGTGCCAGTAGTATAATGGAGACAGCCGGCTACACCTTC.

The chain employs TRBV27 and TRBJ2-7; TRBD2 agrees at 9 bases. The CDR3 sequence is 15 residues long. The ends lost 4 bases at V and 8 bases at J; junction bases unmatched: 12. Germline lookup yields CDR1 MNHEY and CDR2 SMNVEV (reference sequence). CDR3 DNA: TGTGCCAGCAGTTCCCAAGCGGGAGGAACTACGCAGCAGTACTTC. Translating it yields CASSSQAGGTTQQYF.

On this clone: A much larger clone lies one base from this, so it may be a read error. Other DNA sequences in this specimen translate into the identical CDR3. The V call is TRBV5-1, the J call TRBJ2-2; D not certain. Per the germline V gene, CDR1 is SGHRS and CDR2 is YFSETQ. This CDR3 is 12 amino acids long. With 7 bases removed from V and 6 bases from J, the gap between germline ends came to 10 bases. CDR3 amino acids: CASAKSAGELFF. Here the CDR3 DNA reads TGCGCCAGCGCTAAGAGTGCCGGGGAGCTGTTTTTT.

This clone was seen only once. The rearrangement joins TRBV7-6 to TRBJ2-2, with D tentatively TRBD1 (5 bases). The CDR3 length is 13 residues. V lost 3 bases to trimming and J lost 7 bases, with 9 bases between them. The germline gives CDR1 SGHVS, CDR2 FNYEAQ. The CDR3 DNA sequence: TGTGCCAGCAGCTTGGGGCAGATCGGGGAGCTGTTTTTT. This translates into CASSLGQIGELFF.

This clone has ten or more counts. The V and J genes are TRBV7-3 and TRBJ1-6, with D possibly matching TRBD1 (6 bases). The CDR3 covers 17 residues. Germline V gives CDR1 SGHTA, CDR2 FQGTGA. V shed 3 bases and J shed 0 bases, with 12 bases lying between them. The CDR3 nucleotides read TGTGCCAGCAGCTTCCGGGACACGAGCTCCTATAATTCACCCCTCCACTTT. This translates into CASSFRDTSSYNSPLHF.

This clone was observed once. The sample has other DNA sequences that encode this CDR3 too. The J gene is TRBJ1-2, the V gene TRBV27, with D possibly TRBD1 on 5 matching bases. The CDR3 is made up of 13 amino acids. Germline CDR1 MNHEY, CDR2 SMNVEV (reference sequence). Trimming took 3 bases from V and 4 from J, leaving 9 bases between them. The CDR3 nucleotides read TGTGCCAGCAGTTTTCGTGGGGGCTATGGCTACACCTTC. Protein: CASSFRGGYGYTF.

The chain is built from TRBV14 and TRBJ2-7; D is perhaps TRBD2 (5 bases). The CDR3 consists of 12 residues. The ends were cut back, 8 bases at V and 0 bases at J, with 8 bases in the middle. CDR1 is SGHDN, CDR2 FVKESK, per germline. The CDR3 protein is CASGSLSYEQYF. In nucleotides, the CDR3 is TGTGCCAGCGGGAGCCTCTCCTACGAGCAGTACTTC.

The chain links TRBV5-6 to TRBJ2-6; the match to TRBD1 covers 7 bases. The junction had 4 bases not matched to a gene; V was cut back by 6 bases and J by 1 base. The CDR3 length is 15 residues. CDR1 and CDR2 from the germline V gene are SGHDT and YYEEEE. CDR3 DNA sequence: TGTGCCAGCACAGGGGGAAGGTCTGGGGCCAACGTCCTGACTTTC. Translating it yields CASTGGRSGANVLTF.

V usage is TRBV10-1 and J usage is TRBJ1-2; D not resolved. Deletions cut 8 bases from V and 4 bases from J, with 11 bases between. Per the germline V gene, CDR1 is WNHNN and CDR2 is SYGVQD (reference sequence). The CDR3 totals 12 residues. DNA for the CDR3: TGCGCCAGCTGCTGGAGGTTCTATGGCTACACCTTC. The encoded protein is CASCWRFYGYTF.

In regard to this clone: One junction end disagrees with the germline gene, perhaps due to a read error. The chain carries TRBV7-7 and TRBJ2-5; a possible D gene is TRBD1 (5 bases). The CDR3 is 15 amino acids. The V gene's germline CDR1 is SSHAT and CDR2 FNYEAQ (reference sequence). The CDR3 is CASSLDGASQGTQYF. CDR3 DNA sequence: TGTGCTAGCAGCTTAGATGGGGCCTCTCAGGGGACCCAGTACTTC.

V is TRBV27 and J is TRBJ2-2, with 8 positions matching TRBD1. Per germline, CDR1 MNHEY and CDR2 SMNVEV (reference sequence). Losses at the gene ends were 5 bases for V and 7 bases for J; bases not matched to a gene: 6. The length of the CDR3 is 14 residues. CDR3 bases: TGTGCCAGCAGTCCGGACAGGGTGGGCGGGGAGCTGTTTTTT. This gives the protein CASSPDRVGGELFF.

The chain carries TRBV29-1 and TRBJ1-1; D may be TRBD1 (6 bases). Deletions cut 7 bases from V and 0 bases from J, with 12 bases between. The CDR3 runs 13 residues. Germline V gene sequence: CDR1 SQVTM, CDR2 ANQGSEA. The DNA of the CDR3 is TGCAGCGCTCGACAGGACATGAACACTGAAGCTTTCTTT. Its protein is CSARQDMNTEAFF.

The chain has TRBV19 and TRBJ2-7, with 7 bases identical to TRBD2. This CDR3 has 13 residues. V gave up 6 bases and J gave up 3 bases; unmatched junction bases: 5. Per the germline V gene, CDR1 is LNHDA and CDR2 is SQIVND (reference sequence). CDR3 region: CASSNREGYEQYF. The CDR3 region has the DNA TGTGCCAGTAGCAATAGGGAGGGCTACGAGCAGTACTTC.

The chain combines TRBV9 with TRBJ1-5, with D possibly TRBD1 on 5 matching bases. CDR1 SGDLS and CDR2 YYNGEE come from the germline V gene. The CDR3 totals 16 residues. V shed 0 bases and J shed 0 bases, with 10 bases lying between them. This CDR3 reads CASSVEGRTSNQPQHF. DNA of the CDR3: TGTGCCAGCAGCGTAGAGGGACGGACTAGCAATCAGCCCCAGCATTTT.

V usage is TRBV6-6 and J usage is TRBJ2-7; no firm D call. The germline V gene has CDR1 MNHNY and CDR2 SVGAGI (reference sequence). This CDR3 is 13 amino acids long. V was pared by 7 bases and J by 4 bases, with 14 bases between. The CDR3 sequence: CASTPEYSYEQYF. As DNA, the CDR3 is TGTGCCAGCACCCCGGAGTACTCTTACGAGCAGTACTTC.

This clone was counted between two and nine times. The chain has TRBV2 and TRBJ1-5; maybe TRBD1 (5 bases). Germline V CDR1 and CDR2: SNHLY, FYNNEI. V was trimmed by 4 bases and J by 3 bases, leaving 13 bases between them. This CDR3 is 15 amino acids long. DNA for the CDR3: TGTGCCAGCAGTGTTAACCGGGACGCCAATCAGCCCCAGCATTTT. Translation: CASSVNRDANQPQHF.

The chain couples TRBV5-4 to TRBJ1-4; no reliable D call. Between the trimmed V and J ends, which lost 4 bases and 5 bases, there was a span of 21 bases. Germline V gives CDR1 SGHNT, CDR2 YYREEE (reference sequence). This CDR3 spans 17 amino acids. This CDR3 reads CASSPSTGSPLNEKLFF. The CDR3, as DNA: TGTGCCAGCAGCCCCTCCACCGGTTCCCCCCTGAATGAAAAACTGTTTTTT.

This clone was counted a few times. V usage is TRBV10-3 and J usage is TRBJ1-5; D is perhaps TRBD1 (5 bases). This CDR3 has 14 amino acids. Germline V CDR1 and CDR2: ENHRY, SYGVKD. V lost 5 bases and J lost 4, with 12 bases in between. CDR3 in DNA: TGTGCCATCAGTTTGGACAACTCAAATCAGCCCCAGCATTTT. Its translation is CAISLDNSNQPQHF.